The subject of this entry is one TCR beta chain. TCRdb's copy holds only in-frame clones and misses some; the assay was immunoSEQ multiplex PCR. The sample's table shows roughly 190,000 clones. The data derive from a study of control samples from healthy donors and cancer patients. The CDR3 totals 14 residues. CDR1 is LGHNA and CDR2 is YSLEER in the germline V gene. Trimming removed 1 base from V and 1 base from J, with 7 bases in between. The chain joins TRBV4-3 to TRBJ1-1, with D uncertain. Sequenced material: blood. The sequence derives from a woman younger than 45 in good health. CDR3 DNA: TGCGCCAGCAGCCAAGGGCAGCCGAACACTGAAGCTTTCTTT. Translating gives CASSQGQPNTEAFF.